This entry features one T cell receptor (beta chain) sequence. Its target is not known. In the study's own analysis: Published virus-specific TCRB sequences were rarely matched by patient CD8+ clones larger than 1%. Only in-frame clones appear in the TCRdb table, and some are missing; sequencing was by immunoSEQ multiplex PCR. D and trimming come from the DNA, and the V and J calls and clone size come from that table. Found here are about 18,000 clones, about three quarters of them singletons; the top ten hold roughly 30%. The sample is drawn from a study of somatic mutations in cytotoxic T cells in rheumatoid arthritis. General observations from the study: The identity of the antigens targeted by the expanded CD8+ clones remained unknown.

The receptor was derived from an adult with rheumatoid arthritis. Sequencing input: CD8+ T cells sorted from blood.

Here the CDR3 reads CASSPAADRGKLFF. CDR3 sequence (DNA): TGTGCCAGCAGCCCCGCCGCCGACAGGGGGAAACTGTTTTTT. V is TRBV7-6 and J is TRBJ1-4; 9 bases line up with TRBD1. J gave up 11 bases and V 5 bases, and 9 bases lay outside the gene matches. Germline loops: CDR1 SGHVS, CDR2 FNYEAQ. The CDR3 runs to 14 residues. The full variable domain, its missing parts supplied by reference TRBV7-6 and TRBJ1-4, is GAGVSQSPRYKVTKRGQDVALRCDPISGHVSLYWYRQALGQGPEFLTYFNYEAQQDKSGLPNDRFSAERPEGSISTLTIQRTEQRDSAMYRCASSPAADRGKLFFGSGTQLSVL.